These 30 T cell receptor beta chains share one sample of origin, sequenced in a study of shared clonotypes between healthy human individuals. This table comes from immunoSEQ multiplex PCR, and its TCRdb copy is limited to in-frame clones, with some not included. Of some 2.1 million clones detected, approximately 95% appear once; the ten largest clones hold 0.13%. The sequenced sample was naive CD4+ T cells sorted from blood. Subset of the sample: CD45RA+ positively selected. The origin of the receptors is a man between 18 and 29 years old in good health.

The rearrangement uses TRBV6-5 and TRBJ2-5; a possible D gene is TRBD2 (5 bases). The CDR3 is made up of 11 amino acids. CDR1 and CDR2 (germline): MNHEY, SVGAGI. V lost 8 bases and J lost 3, with 7 bases in between. CDR3 DNA: TGTGCCAGCGGACTCAAAGAGACCCAGTACTTC. Translation: CASGLKETQYF.

V usage is TRBV6-5 and J usage is TRBJ1-1; the D gene is possibly TRBD1 (5 bases). The CDR3 covers 12 residues. Germline loops: CDR1 MNHEY, CDR2 SVGAGI. V shed 3 bases and J shed 6 bases, with 8 bases lying between them. The CDR3 DNA reads as TGTGCCAGCAGTTATATGGGGGCTGAAGCTTTCTTT. It yields the protein CASSYMGAEAFF.

V gene TRBV2 combines with J gene TRBJ2-1, with 7 nucleotides matching TRBD1. This CDR3 is built from 13 residues. Germline values: CDR1 SNHLY, CDR2 FYNNEI. The ends lost 5 bases at V and 8 bases at J; junction bases unmatched: 6. The CDR3, as DNA: TGTGCCAGCAGTCCGACAGGGATAGATGAGCAGTTCTTC. Translating gives CASSPTGIDEQFF. Looking up the rest from reference TRBV2 and TRBJ2-1 gives the full variable domain: EPEVTQTPSHQVTQMGQEVILRCVPISNHLYFYWYRQILGQKVEFLVSFYNNEISEKSEIFDDQFSVERPDGSNFTLKIRSTKLEDSAMYFCASSPTGIDEQFFGPGTRLTVL.

The CDR3 protein is CASSDSPSRTDTQYF. DNA for the CDR3: TGTGCCAGCAGTGACAGTCCTAGTCGCACAGATACGCAGTATTTT. V usage is TRBV6-1 and J usage is TRBJ2-3; D not certain. The CDR3 has 15 amino acids. Germline CDR1 is MNHNS and CDR2 is SASEGT. Trimming stripped 3 bases from V and 1 base from J, with 11 bases between.

The chain recombines TRBV5-4 with TRBJ2-1, with 10 positions matching TRBD2. This CDR3 spans 15 amino acids. The V segment lost 0 bases and the J segment 9 bases; nucleotides outside the gene matches: 6. Germline V gene sequence: CDR1 SGHNT, CDR2 YYREEE (reference sequence). In nucleotides, the CDR3 is TGTGCCAGCAGCTTGGAGCTAGCGGGAGAGGGTGAGCAGTTCTTC. Residues: CASSLELAGEGEQFF.

V and J are TRBV4-1 and TRBJ1-2, with 7 bases aligning to TRBD1. The germline V gene encodes CDR1 MGHRA and CDR2 YSYEKL. This CDR3 spans 14 amino acids. With V trimmed by 4 bases and J by 5 bases, 7 bases remained unmatched. CDR3 bases: TGCGCCAGCAGCCTCGGACAGGAACAATATGGCTACACCTTC. Its protein is CASSLGQEQYGYTF.

This clone appeared a single time. The genes are TRBV5-1 and TRBJ2-1, with TRBD1 matching 10 bases. Germline V gene sequence: CDR1 SGHRS, CDR2 YFSETQ. The V and J ends lost 1 base and 5 bases, in that order; junction bases with no gene match: 6. This CDR3 is 16 amino acids long. The DNA for the CDR3 is TGCGCCAGCAGCTTGCCGACAGGGGGCTACGACAATGAGCAGTTCTTC. Translated, it gives CASSLPTGGYDNEQFF.

This chain uses TRBV6-6 with TRBJ2-2; TRBD2 matches at 9 bases. The length of the CDR3 is 15 residues. V shed 6 bases, J shed 3 bases, and the junction held 5 bases outside the gene matches. Per the germline V gene, CDR1 is MNHNY and CDR2 is SVGAGI (reference sequence). DNA of the CDR3: TGTGCCAGCAGACCTCGACTAGCGGACACCGGGGAGCTGTTTTTT. Its translation: CASRPRLADTGELFF.

The chain recombines TRBV5-1 with TRBJ1-6, with 7 bases lining up with TRBD1. The germline V gene encodes CDR1 SGHRS and CDR2 YFSETQ. The V and J ends lost 6 bases and 6 bases, in that order; junction bases with no gene match: 6. The CDR3 consists of 14 residues. The CDR3 sequence is CASTAGTANSPLHF. The CDR3 DNA sequence: TGCGCCAGCACCGCAGGGACAGCTAATTCACCCCTCCACTTT.

The chain uses TRBV7-2 and TRBJ1-4; D unresolved. Germline V lookup: CDR1 SGHTA, CDR2 FQGNSA. V was shortened by 4 bases and J by 3 bases, with 12 bases between the two germline ends. The CDR3 runs to 15 residues. This CDR3 is CASSSGLWANEKLFF. For the CDR3, the DNA is TGTGCCAGCAGCTCCGGCTTGTGGGCTAATGAAAAACTGTTTTTT.

The gene calls are TRBV5-4 and TRBJ1-5; 8 bases align to TRBD1. The J segment lost 0 bases and the V segment lost 5 bases, leaving 13 bases of the junction unmatched. Germline V gene data show CDR1 as SGHNT and CDR2 as YYREEE (reference sequence). The CDR3 has 18 residues. CDR3 nucleotide sequence: TGTGCCAGCAGAGAGACAGGGGACTTAGAAAATAGCAATCAGCCCCAGCATTTT. It yields the protein CASRETGDLENSNQPQHF.

This rearrangement joins TRBV6-6 to TRBJ1-4; weak D call: TRBD1 (5 bases). The CDR3 spans 14 residues. V lost 6 bases, J lost 5 bases, and 13 bases lay in between. From germline, CDR1 is MNHNY and CDR2 SVGAGI (reference sequence). DNA for the CDR3: TGTGCCAGCAGCAAATGGGGGAGCAATGAAAAACTGTTTTTT. Residues: CASSKWGSNEKLFF.

This chain connects TRBV28 to TRBJ2-7; TRBD1 matches at 8 bases. The CDR3 consists of 15 residues. V shed 8 bases and J 2 bases; nucleotides not matched to a gene: 11. CDR1 is MDHEN, CDR2 SYDVKM, per germline. CDR3 nucleotide sequence: TGTGCCAGCTCTGGCTTCGGACAGGGCCCCTACGAGCAGTACTTC. This translates into CASSGFGQGPYEQYF. Supplemented by reference TRBV28 and TRBJ2-7, the full variable domain reads DVKVTQSSRYLVKRTGEKVFLECVQDMDHENMFWYRQDPGLGLRLIYFSYDVKMKEKGDIPEGYSVSREKKERFSLILESASTNQTSMYLCASSGFGQGPYEQYFGPGTRLTVT.

The chain combines TRBV9 with TRBJ2-1; D is possibly TRBD2 (6 bases). V was cut by 0 bases and J by 8 bases, with 12 bases left in between. The CDR3 is 14 residues long. CDR1 SGDLS and CDR2 YYNGEE come from the germline V gene. The chain's CDR3 is CASSVGFGEDEQFF. The CDR3 DNA is TGTGCCAGCAGCGTAGGGTTTGGGGAGGATGAGCAGTTCTTC.

Turning to this clone: The sample has other DNA sequences that encode this CDR3 too. The gene calls are TRBV18 and TRBJ2-5, with a possible D match to TRBD2 (5 bases). Germline V gene lookup returns CDR1 KGHSH and CDR2 LQKENI. V lost 3 bases and J 5 bases, leaving 13 bases between the germline ends. The CDR3 has 14 residues. The CDR3 spells CASSPLEGAETQYF. The CDR3 DNA reads as TGTGCCAGCTCACCCTTAGAGGGTGCGGAGACCCAGTACTTC.

The genes are TRBV7-2 and TRBJ2-7; 7 nucleotides align to TRBD2. With V trimmed by 1 base and J by 4 bases, 7 bases remained unmatched. The CDR3 is 15 amino acids. The germline V gene encodes CDR1 SGHTA and CDR2 FQGNSA. The CDR3: CASSLGPGRTYEQYF. In DNA form, the CDR3 reads TGTGCCAGCAGCTTAGGGCCCGGGAGGACGTACGAGCAGTACTTC.

This chain joins TRBV2 and TRBJ1-4; D is unclear. V lost 6 bases, J lost 0 bases, and 8 bases lay in between. The CDR3 runs to 14 residues. CDR1 SNHLY and CDR2 FYNNEI come from the germline V gene. The CDR3 DNA sequence: TGTGCCAGCAGGAAGGGAACAACTAATGAAAAACTGTTTTTT. Protein: CASRKGTTNEKLFF.

This rearrangement joins TRBV28 to TRBJ1-1, with D perhaps TRBD1 (5 bases). The length of the CDR3 is 14 residues. V dropped 8 bases and J dropped 5 bases, with 18 bases sitting between them. CDR1 is MDHEN, CDR2 SYDVKM, per germline. The DNA for the CDR3 is TGTGCCAGCCTCCCCCAGGGAAGGTCGACTGAAGCTTTCTTT. This sequence encodes CASLPQGRSTEAFF.

The chain employs TRBV28 and TRBJ2-2; tentatively, D is TRBD1 (6 bases). Trimming took off 10 bases at V and 1 base at J, with 10 bases between the two ends. The CDR3 has 13 residues. In germline, CDR1 is MDHEN, CDR2 SYDVKM. The CDR3 nucleotides are TGTGCCATTCTAGGGGGGAACACCGGGGAGCTGTTTTTT. Its translation: CAILGGNTGELFF. Together with reference TRBV28 and TRBJ2-2, the CDR3 gives the full variable domain: DVKVTQSSRYLVKRTGEKVFLECVQDMDHENMFWYRQDPGLGLRLIYFSYDVKMKEKGDIPEGYSVSREKKERFSLILESASTNQTSMYLCAILGGNTGELFFGEGSRLTVL.

The gene calls are TRBV18 and TRBJ2-1; tentative D call: TRBD2 (5 bases). The CDR3 runs to 17 residues. Germline CDR1 KGHSH, CDR2 LQKENI. Trimming left V 0 bases short and J 4 bases short, with 16 bases between. CDR3 residues: CASSPPGWELSYNEQFF. CDR3 bases: TGTGCCAGCTCACCACCGGGGTGGGAGCTTTCTTACAATGAGCAGTTCTTC.

The genes are TRBV10-3 and TRBJ1-1, with D tentatively TRBD1 (5 bases). CDR3 size: 14 residues. The V end was cut by 2 bases, the J end by 10 bases, with 17 bases between. The germline V gene encodes CDR1 ENHRY and CDR2 SYGVKD. The CDR3 coding sequence is TGTGCCATCAGTGAGGGGGCGCAGGGTCCCGGAGCTTTCTTT. It translates to CAISEGAQGPGAFF.

This chain uses TRBV10-3 with TRBJ2-7; tentative D call: TRBD2 (6 bases). Trimming took 3 bases from V and 2 from J, leaving 14 bases between them. The CDR3 loop spans 15 amino acids. CDR1 ENHRY and CDR2 SYGVKD come from the germline V gene. The CDR3 nucleotides read TGTGCCATCAGTGATTCGGGTAGCGGCACCTACGAGCAGTACTTC. Residues: CAISDSGSGTYEQYF.

J is TRBJ2-7 and V is TRBV19; D may correspond to TRBD1 or TRBD2 (5 bases each). Trimming pared 4 bases from V and 7 bases from J, leaving 14 bases between. The V gene's germline CDR1 is LNHDA and CDR2 SQIVND (reference sequence). The CDR3 consists of 13 residues. The CDR3 DNA follows: TGTGCCAGTAGTAAGACGAGGGGTGAGGAGCAGTACTTC. Protein sequence: CASSKTRGEEQYF.

The chain is built from TRBV19 and TRBJ2-3; D is unresolved. V was clipped by 6 bases and J by 6 bases, with 7 bases between them. This CDR3 contains 11 residues. Germline V CDR1 and CDR2: LNHDA, SQIVND (reference sequence). CDR3 DNA: TGTGCCAGTAGCGTCGGTGATACGCAGTATTTT. Protein: CASSVGDTQYF.

The rearrangement uses TRBV18 and TRBJ1-3; D is undetermined. The CDR3 extends over 18 amino acids. In germline, CDR1 is KGHSH, CDR2 LQKENI. The V end was cut by 1 base, the J end by 0 bases, with 16 bases between. This CDR3 is CASSPLPESTISGNTIYF. CDR3 coding DNA: TGTGCCAGCTCACCACTGCCGGAGTCTACGATCTCTGGAAACACCATATATTTT.

This rearrangement joins TRBV5-4 to TRBJ2-1; the D gene is possibly TRBD1 (6 bases). Germline-derived CDR1 and CDR2 are SGHNT and YYREEE (reference sequence). V lost 3 bases and J lost 2, with 12 bases in between. The CDR3 spans 15 residues. In DNA, the CDR3 is TGTGCCAGCAGCTCGCTGACAGGAGCCTACAATGAGCAGTTCTTC. Translated: CASSSLTGAYNEQFF.

V and J are TRBV28 and TRBJ1-3; D remains unclear. V lost 6 bases and J 6 bases, leaving 15 bases between the germline ends. This CDR3 spans 14 amino acids. Germline V lookup: CDR1 MDHEN, CDR2 SYDVKM. The chain's CDR3 is CASRQLPGPNTIYF. CDR3 coding DNA: TGTGCCAGCAGACAACTCCCTGGCCCAAACACCATATATTTT.

The chain links TRBV7-9 to TRBJ2-5, with a tentative D call TRBD2 (5 bases). Per germline, CDR1 SEHNR and CDR2 FQNEAQ (reference sequence). V gave up 2 bases and J gave up 4 bases, with 14 bases separating them. The CDR3 contains 15 residues. CDR3 residues: CASSLFLGSGETQYF. The CDR3 DNA reads TGTGCCAGCAGCTTATTTCTCGGCAGCGGAGAGACCCAGTACTTC.

V and J are TRBV6-5 and TRBJ1-1; 10 bases are a match to TRBD1. CDR1 is MNHEY, CDR2 SVGAGI, per germline. The CDR3 has 16 amino acids. V shed 0 bases, J shed 5 bases, and the junction held 6 bases outside the gene matches. The DNA for the CDR3 is TGTGCCAGCAGTTACTCGACAGGGGGCGCGGGAACTGAAGCTTTCTTT. This encodes CASSYSTGGAGTEAFF.

The chain has TRBV5-6 and TRBJ2-7, with D maybe TRBD2 (6 bases). In germline, CDR1 is SGHDT, CDR2 YYEEEE. The CDR3 covers 12 residues. V was trimmed by 4 bases and J by 6 bases, leaving 11 bases between them. The CDR3 nucleotides read TGTGCCAGCAGCCTGCGGGATAGCGAGCAGTACTTC. This sequence encodes CASSLRDSEQYF.